One sample yielded the 9 T cell receptor beta chains listed below, sequenced in a study of blood T cell repertoires in COVID-19. Repertoires were generated with immunoSEQ multiplex PCR, while TCRdb's copy carries only in-frame clones and drops some. The data show some 150,000 clones, around four fifths seen once. Material: PBMCs or T cells enriched from blood (not recorded which). These receptors originate from a woman in her 40s who had recovered from COVID-19.

V usage is TRBV5-1 and J usage is TRBJ2-1, with D possibly being TRBD2 (5 bases). The CDR3 is made up of 13 amino acids. Deletions cut 0 bases from V and 9 bases from J, with 10 bases between. Germline V gives CDR1 SGHRS, CDR2 YFSETQ. CDR3 bases: TGCGCCAGCAGCTTGGATCGGGGAAGTGAGCAGTTCTTC. Protein product: CASSLDRGSEQFF.

This chain connects TRBV7-8 to TRBJ2-7, with a tentative D call TRBD1 (6 bases). The CDR3 runs to 13 residues. The germline V gene has CDR1 SGHVS and CDR2 FQNEAQ. Trimming took off 5 bases at V and 3 bases at J, with 11 bases between the two ends. In nucleotides, the CDR3 is TGTGCCAGCAGCCCCTTCAGGGGCTACGAGCAGTACTTC. Translated, it gives CASSPFRGYEQYF. Together with reference TRBV7-8 and TRBJ2-7, the CDR3 gives the full variable domain: GAGVSQSPRYKVAKRGQDVALRCDPISGHVSLFWYQQALGQGPEFLTYFQNEAQLDKSGLPSDRFFAERPEGSVSTLKIQRTQQEDSAVYLCASSPFRGYEQYFGPGTRLTVT.

J is TRBJ1-2 and V is TRBV5-1; 7 nucleotides agree with TRBD1. The V gene's germline CDR1 is SGHRS and CDR2 YFSETQ. Unmatched junction bases numbered 3, after V lost 2 bases and J lost 8 bases. This CDR3 region has 12 residues. CDR3 loop: CASSLGGEGYTF. CDR3 coding DNA: TGCGCCAGCAGCTTAGGGGGCGAGGGCTACACCTTC.

The V gene is TRBV9, the J gene TRBJ1-1; 8 bases line up with TRBD1. The CDR3 is made up of 19 amino acids. Germline assignment: CDR1 SGDLS and CDR2 YYNGEE. V lost 0 bases, J lost 1 base, and 14 bases stayed unmatched. The chain's CDR3 is CASSVATDRDRPTNTEAFF. The DNA of the CDR3 is TGTGCCAGCAGCGTAGCTACCGACCGGGACAGGCCGACGAACACTGAAGCTTTCTTT.

J is TRBJ2-3 and V is TRBV5-1; weak D call: TRBD2 (6 bases). CDR1 is SGHRS and CDR2 is YFSETQ in the germline V gene. The ends were cut back, 0 bases at V and 0 bases at J, with 8 bases in the middle. The CDR3 length is 15 residues. The CDR3 loop reads CASSLAGVSTDTQYF. The DNA for the CDR3 is TGCGCCAGCAGCTTGGCGGGGGTTAGCACAGATACGCAGTATTTT.

The chain has TRBV11-2 and TRBJ1-1; TRBD1 is a possible D gene (6 bases). The V end lost 8 bases, the J end lost 6 bases, and 16 bases lay between the germline ends. This CDR3 contains 13 residues. Germline values: CDR1 SGHAT, CDR2 FQNNGV. The CDR3 DNA sequence: TGTGCCAGCCGACGGGTGGGGGCCCCTGAAGCTTTCTTT. This gives the protein CASRRVGAPEAFF.

The CDR3 DNA follows: TGTGCCAGCAGCGGCGGGACAGGGCAGTACGAGCAGTACTTC. It codes for CASSGGTGQYEQYF. The chain combines TRBV9 with TRBJ2-7, with TRBD1 identical over 9 bases. Germline V gives CDR1 SGDLS, CDR2 YYNGEE. The length of the CDR3 is 14 residues. V trimming: 3 bases; J trimming: 4 bases; junction bases outside the gene matches: 5.

This clone was recorded only once. The rearrangement uses TRBV5-8 and TRBJ2-3; a possible D gene is TRBD1 (6 bases). In germline, CDR1 is SGHTS, CDR2 YDEGEE. The CDR3 covers 15 residues. V shed 4 bases and J shed 5 bases, with 17 bases lying between them. CDR3: CASSRGQLGVDTQYF. In DNA, the CDR3 is TGTGCCAGCAGCCGCGGACAGTTGGGGGTAGATACGCAGTATTTT.

The chain recombines TRBV6-5 with TRBJ1-5; D is unresolved. CDR1 is MNHEY and CDR2 is SVGAGI in the germline V gene. V was shortened by 8 bases and J by 2 bases, with 13 bases between the two germline ends. CDR3 size: 14 residues. Written as DNA, the CDR3 is TGTGCCAGCGAGGGCGCTTACGGCAATCAGCCCCAGCATTTT. Protein: CASEGAYGNQPQHF.